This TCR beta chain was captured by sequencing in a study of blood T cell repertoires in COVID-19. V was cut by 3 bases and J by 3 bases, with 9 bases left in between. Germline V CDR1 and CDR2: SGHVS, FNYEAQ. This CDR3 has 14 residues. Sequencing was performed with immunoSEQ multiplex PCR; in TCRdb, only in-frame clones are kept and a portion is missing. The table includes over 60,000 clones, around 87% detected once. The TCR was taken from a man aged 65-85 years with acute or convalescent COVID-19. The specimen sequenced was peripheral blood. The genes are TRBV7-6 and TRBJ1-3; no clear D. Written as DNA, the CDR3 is TGTGCCAGCAGCTTGGACTTAAATGGAAACACCATATATTTT. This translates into CASSLDLNGNTIYF.